These T cell receptor beta chains were read from a single sample in a study of regulatory T cells in long-lasting Graves disease. TCRdb reprocessed the multiplex PCR reads with MiXCR, giving one entry per CDR3 protein. The sample holds about 360,000 distinct CDR3 sequences, roughly 17% seen once. A further study also used this sample, focusing on T cells in Graves' hyperthyroidism and ophthalmopathy.

The sample consisted of peripheral blood mononuclear cells (PBMCs), taken at new diagnosis, from a patient treated with antithyroid drugs. These receptors were collected from a young woman with Graves disease. The CDR3 runs from the conserved cysteine through the conserved F or W. The D gene is left open where the match is weak. The size field is filled for only some rows; it gives once, few, many or a size class.

>TRBV29-1|TRBJ1-1|many|TRBD1
TGCAGCGTTGTCCGGGACAGGTTAATGAACACTGAAGCTTTCTTT
CSVVRDRLMNTEAFF
>TRBV11-2|TRBJ1-1|many|TRBD1
TGTGCCAGCAGCTTAGCCGGGACAGGGGGGAAAGCTTTCTTT
CASSLAGTGGKAFF
>TRBV6-1|TRBJ2-1|many|-
TGTGCCAGCAGTGAAAAAGTCCTTCCCAGCTCCTACAATGAGCAGTTCTTC
CASSEKVLPSSYNEQFF
>TRBV18|TRBJ1-5|-|TRBD1
TGTGCCAGCTCACGGGACAGGGAAAGCAATCAGCCCCAGCATTTT
CASSRDRESNQPQHF
>TRBV24-1|TRBJ2-1|few|-
TGTGTCACCAGTGATTTATTATCTGGTATCATCGGGTGCATACAATTCGATGAGCAGTTCTTC
CVTSDLLSGIIGCIQFDEQFF
>TRBV28|TRBJ2-7|few|-
TGTGCCAGCAGTTGCAGTTACGAGCAGTACTTC
CASSCSYEQYF
>TRBV2|TRBJ1-1|few|-
TGTGCCAGCAGTGCCTTAGGCACTGAAGCTTTCTTT
CASSALGTEAFF
>TRBV6-2/TRBV6-3|TRBJ2-1|many|TRBD2
TGTGCCAGCAGTTACGGGACTAGCGGGGTTAATGAGCAGTTCTTC
CASSYGTSGVNEQFF
>TRBV12-3/TRBV12-4|TRBJ2-3|-|TRBD2
TGTGCCAGCAGTTTTCGAAGCGGGAGGGCCTGGTTGGATACGCAGTATTTT
CASSFRSGRAWLDTQYF
>TRBV7-9|TRBJ1-6|many|TRBD1
TGTGCCAGCAGTCCTCGGGGGGACAGGGGGTATTCACCCCTCCACTTT
CASSPRGDRGYSPLHF
>TRBV6-1|TRBJ1-5|many|-
TGTGCCAGCACCCCGGGGGGGTTTAGCAATCAGCCCCAGCATTTT
CASTPGGFSNQPQHF
>TRBV28|TRBJ1-5|few|TRBD1
TGTGCCAGCGTCACGGGACAGTTAAGCAATCAGCCCCAGCATTTT
CASVTGQLSNQPQHF
>TRBV5-1|TRBJ2-7|many|-
TGCGCCAGCAGCTTGGGGGGATCGTTGCGCGAGCAGTACTTC
CASSLGGSLREQYF
>TRBV3-1|TRBJ1-2|many|-
TGTGCCAGTGAAGACATCTATGGCTACACCTTC
CASEDIYGYTF
>TRBV20-1|TRBJ2-3|few|TRBD1
TGCAGTGCTAGAGATCCCCCGGACAGGGCTTCAGACACGCAGTATTTT
CSARDPPDRASDTQYF
>TRBV2|TRBJ1-5|many|TRBD1
TGTGCCAGCAGTGGACAGGGTCGCAATCAGCCCCAGCATTTT
CASSGQGRNQPQHF
>TRBV5-1|TRBJ2-1|-|TRBD2
TGCGCCAGCAGCTTTATAGGGCCCGGGACTAGCGGGTGCAATGAGCAGTTCTTC
CASSFIGPGTSGCNEQFF
>TRBV7-3|TRBJ2-1|many|-
TGTGCCAGCAGCCAAGAGAAGGGCTCCTACAATGAGCAGTTCTTC
CASSQEKGSYNEQFF
>TRBV28|TRBJ2-7|many|TRBD2
TGTGCCAGCAGTCCATTAGCGGGGGGCGCCTACGAGCAGTACTTC
CASSPLAGGAYEQYF
>TRBV6-1|TRBJ2-3|many|-
TGTGCCAGCAGTGTTAGAAGGGGCACAGATACGCAGTATTTT
CASSVRRGTDTQYF
>TRBV13|TRBJ2-2|-|TRBD1
TGTGCCAGCAGCTTAGTTGGGCCAGGGGGCACCACCGGGGAGCTGTTTTTT
CASSLVGPGGTTGELFF
>TRBV24-1|TRBJ2-1|many|TRBD2
TGTGCCACCAGTGATTTTGGACTAGCGGACGTTAAAGATGGGCAGTTCTTC
CATSDFGLADVKDGQFF
>TRBV12-3/TRBV12-4|TRBJ2-5|many|TRBD1
TGTGCCAGCAGTTTAGGCCAGGGGACAGCCCAAGAGACCCAGTACTTC
CASSLGQGTAQETQYF
>TRBV5-1|TRBJ1-2|many|TRBD1
TGCGCCAGCAGTTCCGACAGGGTAGACTACACCTTC
CASSSDRVDYTF